Below are 22 T cell receptor beta chains sequenced from a single sample in a study of T cell changes during pregnancy in multiple sclerosis. Libraries were prepared by immunoSEQ multiplex PCR; TCRdb keeps only in-frame clonotypes and omits some of them. The table lists around 35,000 clones, under 90% of them singletons. The sample consisted of CD8+ T cells from peripheral blood mononuclear cells, taken after pregnancy. The receptors derive from a female donor with multiple sclerosis, enrolled in a pregnancy study.

The chain recombines TRBV27 with TRBJ2-4; 9 bases fit TRBD1. This CDR3 comprises 16 residues. CDR1 and CDR2 from the germline V gene are MNHEY and SMNVEV (reference sequence). J was trimmed by 6 bases and V by 4 bases; bases with no gene match: 10. CDR3 in amino acids: CASSSPGTGFANIQYF. CDR3 nucleotides: TGTGCCAGCAGTTCACCCGGGACAGGGTTCGCAAACATTCAGTACTTC.

Comments on this clone: Given a much more abundant clone one base away, this may be a read error. The chain combines TRBV30 with TRBJ2-7; the match to TRBD1 covers 9 bases. CDR3 length: 16 residues. V lost 1 base to trimming and J lost 5 bases; unmatched junction nucleotides: 12. The germline V gene has CDR1 GTSNPN and CDR2 SVGIG (reference sequence). CDR3 DNA: TGTGCCTGGAGTGCATCCCCGGGACAGGGTACCGACGAGCAGTACTTC. It codes for CAWSASPGQGTDEQYF.

The chain uses TRBV7-9 and TRBJ1-5; perhaps TRBD1 as D (6 bases). The CDR3 totals 14 residues. Germline V gives CDR1 SEHNR, CDR2 FQNEAQ (reference sequence). V lost 2 bases and J lost 3, with 8 bases in between. The CDR3 DNA follows: TGTGCCAGCAGCTTACAGGGGTACAATCAGCCCCAGCATTTT. This gives the protein CASSLQGYNQPQHF.

A single count supports this clone. The J gene is TRBJ2-4, the V gene TRBV27; TRBD1 matches at 7 bases. Trimming took 9 bases from V and 6 from J; bases not matched to a gene: 2. This CDR3 has 11 amino acids. Germline V gene data show CDR1 as MNHEY and CDR2 as SMNVEV (reference sequence). The CDR3, as DNA: TGTGCCAGTTACAGGGGAAACATTCAGTACTTC. Translating gives CASYRGNIQYF.

The rearrangement uses TRBV9 and TRBJ2-3; D unresolved. This CDR3 is built from 14 residues. Germline V gene data show CDR1 as SGDLS and CDR2 as YYNGEE. The ends were cut back, 4 bases at V and 2 bases at J, with 11 bases in the middle. In DNA form, the CDR3 reads TGTGCCAGCAGCCCTCCTAGGAACACAGATACGCAGTATTTT. Protein sequence: CASSPPRNTDTQYF.

This sequence joins TRBV4-3 and TRBJ1-2; D is uncertain. This CDR3 contains 14 residues. From germline, CDR1 is LGHNA and CDR2 YSLEER. V lost 4 bases and J 8 bases, leaving 17 bases between the germline ends. The CDR3, as DNA: TGCGCCAGCAGCCTCACGTTGGAGAGGGAAGGCTACACCTTC. Residues: CASSLTLEREGYTF.

V gene TRBV5-4 combines with J gene TRBJ1-6, with 7 bases aligning to TRBD1. Germline V CDR1 and CDR2: SGHNT, YYREEE (reference sequence). The J segment lost 3 bases and the V segment lost 7 bases, leaving 4 bases of the junction unmatched. CDR3 length equals 14 residues. In DNA form, the CDR3 reads TGTGCCAGCGCAACAGGGGACTATAATTCACCCCTCCACTTT. Its translation is CASATGDYNSPLHF.

The chain is built from TRBV9 and TRBJ1-4; possibly TRBD1 for D (6 bases). CDR1 is SGDLS, CDR2 YYNGEE, per germline. The CDR3 sequence is 14 residues long. Trimming took off 3 bases at V and 7 bases at J, with 13 bases between the two ends. The CDR3 region has the DNA TGTGCCAGCAGCGAGCCAGGCAGGGGTGAAAAACTGTTTTTT. Translation: CASSEPGRGEKLFF.

The V call is TRBV15, the J call TRBJ1-5; the D gene is possibly TRBD1 (5 bases). Germline V gene sequence: CDR1 LNHNV, CDR2 YYDKDF (reference sequence). CDR3 length equals 14 residues. V lost 2 bases to trimming and J lost 10 bases, with 15 bases between them. The DNA for the CDR3 is TGTGCCACCAGCAGACACAGGTCACCCCAACCCCAGCATTTT. The encoded protein is CATSRHRSPQPQHF.

This chain uses TRBV11-2 with TRBJ2-7; the match to TRBD2 covers 9 bases. From germline, CDR1 is SGHAT and CDR2 FQNNGV. This CDR3 is 16 amino acids long. V was pared by 2 bases and J by 4 bases, with 9 bases of the junction left unmatched. CDR3 nucleotide sequence: TGTGCCAGCAGCTTATTTAGCGGGGGCCTAAGGTACGAGCAGTACTTC. Its protein product is CASSLFSGGLRYEQYF.

This clone was seen a single time. J is TRBJ2-1 and V is TRBV29-1, with D unclear. Germline assignment: CDR1 SQVTM and CDR2 ANQGSEA. Trimming stripped 3 bases from V and 3 bases from J, with 6 bases between. This CDR3 contains 12 residues. CDR3 protein: CSVDVNYNEQFF. The CDR3 DNA reads TGCAGCGTTGACGTTAACTACAATGAGCAGTTCTTC.

The chain is built from TRBV4-1 and TRBJ1-4; a possible D gene is TRBD1 (5 bases). This CDR3 contains 15 residues. Trimming removed 0 bases from V and 7 bases from J, with 12 bases in between. Per the germline V gene, CDR1 is MGHRA and CDR2 is YSYEKL. The CDR3 protein is CASSQDQGRSEKLFF. In DNA, the CDR3 is TGCGCCAGCAGCCAAGACCAGGGCCGGAGTGAAAAACTGTTTTTT.

V usage is TRBV4-1 and J usage is TRBJ2-5, with TRBD2 matching 7 bases. The CDR3 is 15 amino acids. The germline V gene encodes CDR1 MGHRA and CDR2 YSYEKL. Trimming removed 1 base from V and 5 bases from J; junction bases left unmatched: 7. DNA of the CDR3: TGCGCCAGCAGCCAAGTACAGACTAGCCGGGAGACCCAGTACTTC. Encoded protein: CASSQVQTSRETQYF.

The V call is TRBV4-3, the J call TRBJ2-7; the D gene is possibly TRBD2 (7 bases). Between the trimmed V and J ends, which lost 0 bases and 3 bases, there was a span of 15 bases. The CDR3 is 16 amino acids. Germline assignment: CDR1 LGHNA and CDR2 YSLEER. CDR3 residues: CASSQDLGGGSYEQYF. CDR3 nucleotide sequence: TGCGCCAGCAGCCAAGACCTAGGGGGGGGGAGCTACGAGCAGTACTTC.

The chain carries TRBV2 and TRBJ2-7, with TRBD2 identical over 9 bases. J gave up 0 bases and V 11 bases, and 14 bases lay outside the gene matches. The CDR3 has 16 amino acids. Per the germline V gene, CDR1 is SNHLY and CDR2 is FYNNEI. The CDR3 reads CADRASGNLSSYEQYF. The DNA of the CDR3 is TGTGCCGACAGGGCTAGCGGGAATTTGAGCTCCTACGAGCAGTACTTC.

Written as DNA, the CDR3 is TGTGCCAGCTCACCCGTACCCGTGAGGAATGAGCAGTTCTTC. Protein product: CASSPVPVRNEQFF. The gene calls are TRBV18 and TRBJ2-1, with D uncertain. In germline, CDR1 is KGHSH, CDR2 LQKENI. With 3 bases removed from V and 7 bases from J, the gap between germline ends came to 13 bases. This CDR3 is 14 amino acids long.

The chain recombines TRBV6-1 with TRBJ2-7; 12 nucleotides match TRBD1. This CDR3 has 15 amino acids. V dropped 5 bases and J dropped 4; count of bases not matched to a gene: 6. The V gene's germline CDR1 is MNHNS and CDR2 SASEGT. CDR3 nucleotide sequence: TGTGCCAGCAGTTTATCGGGACAGGGGGCTTACGAGCAGTACTTC. Its protein product is CASSLSGQGAYEQYF.

This sequence joins TRBV27 and TRBJ2-1; D is unresolved. CDR1 MNHEY and CDR2 SMNVEV come from the germline V gene (reference sequence). Trimming removed 8 bases at V and 0 bases at J, with 8 bases between. The CDR3 is 13 residues long. CDR3 sequence: CASGLSSYNEQFF. The CDR3 DNA sequence: TGTGCCAGCGGGCTAAGCTCCTACAATGAGCAGTTCTTC.

The V gene is TRBV2, the J gene TRBJ1-5, with a tentative D call TRBD1 (5 bases). V shed 5 bases and J shed 9 bases, with 23 bases lying between them. The V gene's germline CDR1 is SNHLY and CDR2 FYNNEI. There are 16 residues in the CDR3. The CDR3 region is CASSNGAADASWPQHF. CDR3 sequence (DNA): TGTGCCAGCAGTAATGGGGCGGCCGACGCTTCTTGGCCCCAGCATTTT.

The rearrangement uses TRBV5-4 and TRBJ1-2; 7 nucleotides agree with TRBD1. The CDR3 spans 13 residues. V was clipped by 7 bases and J by 8 bases; unmatched bases: 11. Germline V lookup: CDR1 SGHNT, CDR2 YYREEE (reference sequence). CDR3 DNA sequence: TGTGCCAGCGGATTTGACAGGGTACACGGCTACACCTTC. Translating gives CASGFDRVHGYTF. Using reference TRBV5-4 and TRBJ1-2 for the parts outside the CDR3, the full variable domain is ETGVTQSPTHLIKTRGQQVTLRCSSQSGHNTVSWYQQALGQGPQFIFQYYREEENGRGNFPPRFSGLQFPNYSSELNVNALELDDSALYLCASGFDRVHGYTFGSGTRLTVV.

V usage is TRBV7-6 and J usage is TRBJ1-1; maybe TRBD1 (5 bases). The germline V gene has CDR1 SGHVS and CDR2 FNYEAQ. The length of the CDR3 is 14 residues. Trimming shortened V by 4 bases and J by 4 bases, and 13 bases separated the two germline ends. The CDR3 spells CASSYSGGGTEAFF. The CDR3 DNA reads TGTGCCAGCAGCTATAGTGGGGGAGGCACTGAAGCTTTCTTT.

The chain joins TRBV23-1 to TRBJ1-4; a weak D match, TRBD1 (5 bases). TRBV23-1 is annotated as an ORF whose role is uncertain. The V end lost 6 bases, the J end lost 2 bases, and 19 bases lay between the germline ends. The CDR3 is 17 amino acids. In DNA, the CDR3 is TGCGCCAGCAGAATTCCCTACAGGCCCCCGACTAATGAAAAACTGTTTTTT. As protein: CASRIPYRPPTNEKLFF.